This entry lists 28 T cell receptor beta chains sequenced from one sample in a study of blood T cell repertoires in COVID-19. The repertoire was sequenced with immunoSEQ multiplex PCR; TCRdb's copy has only in-frame clones and lacks some. The profile covers about 200,000 clones, with 80% to 90% appearing a single time and over 9.5% taken by the ten largest. The sequenced material came from peripheral blood. Every receptor here comes from a human donor with active or convalescent COVID-19. The donor label of this sample is uncertain.

The genes are TRBV7-6 and TRBJ2-1; D ambiguous. The germline V gene has CDR1 SGHVS and CDR2 FNYEAQ. V dropped 1 base and J dropped 7 bases, with 8 bases sitting between them. CDR3 length: 13 amino acids. The CDR3 is CASSLGSRNEQFF. For the CDR3, the DNA is TGTGCCAGCAGCTTAGGTAGTCGAAATGAGCAGTTCTTC.

The V and J genes are TRBV10-3 and TRBJ2-7, with TRBD1 matching 8 bases. This CDR3 has 15 residues. Germline V gene sequence: CDR1 ENHRY, CDR2 SYGVKD. V was clipped by 11 bases and J by 4 bases; unmatched bases: 16. Here the CDR3 reads CAVVTVGTGIYEQYF. The CDR3 DNA sequence: TGTGCCGTCGTAACGGTCGGGACAGGAATATACGAGCAGTACTTC.

The chain couples TRBV13 to TRBJ2-1; 9 positions agree with TRBD1. The V gene's germline CDR1 is PRHDT and CDR2 FYEKMQ (reference sequence). The CDR3 length is 16 residues. V lost 2 bases to trimming and J lost 7 bases; unmatched junction nucleotides: 9. The CDR3 loop is CASSLLPGQGDNEQFF. Written as DNA, the CDR3 is TGTGCCAGCAGCTTACTTCCGGGACAGGGCGATAATGAGCAGTTCTTC. The full variable domain, with the rest looked up from reference TRBV13 and TRBJ2-1, is AAGVIQSPRHLIKEKRETATLKCYPIPRHDTVYWYQQGPGQDPQFLISFYEKMQSDKGSIPDRFSAQQFSDYHSELNMSSLELGDSALYFCASSLLPGQGDNEQFFGPGTRLTVL.

CDR3 DNA: TGTGCCAGCAGCAAAAGGGGGACAGGGAATATCTACGAGCAGTACTTC. It is translated as CASSKRGTGNIYEQYF. The chain couples TRBV21-1 to TRBJ2-7; the D call TRBD1 from the table was never checked on the DNA. TRBV21-1 is given as a pseudogene. The length of the CDR3 is 16 residues.

The chain carries TRBV9 and TRBJ1-2; 9 nucleotides line up with TRBD1. V lost 6 bases to trimming and J lost 3 bases; unmatched junction nucleotides: 3. CDR1 is SGDLS and CDR2 is YYNGEE in the germline V gene. The CDR3 sequence is 13 residues long. The CDR3 coding sequence is TGTGCCAGCACCCGACAGGGGGACTATGGCTACACCTTC. Its protein is CASTRQGDYGYTF.

The chain combines TRBV4-2 with TRBJ2-3; TRBD1 matches at 11 bases. V shed 5 bases, J shed 3 bases, and the junction held 4 bases outside the gene matches. Germline CDR1 and CDR2: LGHNA and YNFKEQ. The CDR3 spans 15 residues. CDR3 bases: TGTGCCAGCAGCTCCGGACAGGGGGCAACAGATACGCAGTATTTT. Translated, it gives CASSSGQGATDTQYF.

V and J are TRBV24-1 and TRBJ2-7, with 13 bases lining up with TRBD2. V dropped 4 bases and J dropped 0; count of bases not matched to a gene: 8. The CDR3 runs to 18 residues. The germline CDR1 and CDR2 sequences are KGHDR and SFDVKD. The CDR3: CATSDPKWTSGSSYEQYF. CDR3 nucleotides: TGTGCCACCAGTGACCCCAAATGGACTAGCGGGAGCTCCTACGAGCAGTACTTC.

This chain links TRBV6-2 or TRBV6-3 with TRBJ2-7; 9 bases are shared with TRBD1. From germline, CDR1 is MNHEY and CDR2 SVGEGT. Trimming cost V 2 bases and J 5 bases; bases outside gene matches: 7. The CDR3 spans 15 residues. DNA for the CDR3: TGTGCCAGCAGTTACACCAACAGGGGGCTAAACGAGCAGTACTTC. This encodes CASSYTNRGLNEQYF.

Concerning this clone itself: Mismatch with germline at one junction end may stem from a read error. This chain connects TRBV3-1 (or the pseudogene TRBV3-2) to TRBJ2-3; TRBD2 aligns across 9 bases. Per germline, CDR1 LGHDT and CDR2 YNNKEL (reference sequence). The CDR3 covers 15 residues. This chain's CDR3 is CASSQGGGRAHTQYF. CDR3 nucleotides: TGTGCCAGCAGTCAAGGTGGCGGGAGGGCTCATACGCAGTATTTT.

The rearrangement uses TRBV6-6 and TRBJ1-2; 7 bases line up with TRBD1. The CDR3 loop spans 13 amino acids. The germline V gene encodes CDR1 MNHNY and CDR2 SVGAGI (reference sequence). V gave up 7 bases and J gave up 4 bases; unmatched junction bases: 6. CDR3 protein: CASTATGTYGYTF. In nucleotides, the CDR3 is TGTGCCAGCACTGCGACAGGGACCTATGGCTACACCTTC.

This clone was counted once. The rearrangement joins TRBV6-4 to TRBJ2-3; 10 bases fit TRBD2. Germline V gene data show CDR1 as MRHNA and CDR2 as SNTAGT. The CDR3 has 15 residues. The junction had 9 bases not matched to a gene; V was cut back by 6 bases and J by 6 bases. The CDR3 spells CASSPQAGGPDTQYF. The CDR3 coding sequence is TGTGCCAGCAGCCCTCAAGCGGGGGGGCCCGATACGCAGTATTTT.

The chain joins TRBV10-1 to TRBJ1-1; no firm D call. This CDR3 has 13 residues. The germline V gene has CDR1 WNHNN and CDR2 SYGVQD (reference sequence). Trimming removed 5 bases at V and 4 bases at J, with 11 bases between. The CDR3 sequence: CASSHFGGTEAFF. As DNA, the CDR3 is TGCGCCAGCAGTCACTTTGGAGGCACTGAAGCTTTCTTT.

The gene calls are TRBV10-2 and TRBJ2-1, with a possible D match to TRBD2 (6 bases). V shed 4 bases and J shed 13 bases, with 8 bases lying between them. This CDR3 has 10 residues. Germline CDR1 is WSHSY and CDR2 is SAAADI. CDR3 amino acids: CASSVGTQFF. The CDR3 coding sequence is TGCGCCAGCAGTGTTGGGACTCAGTTCTTC.

This clone was recorded once. The chain is built from TRBV5-1 and TRBJ1-1, with D perhaps matching TRBD1 (6 bases). With 4 bases removed from V and 3 bases from J, the gap between germline ends came to 13 bases. CDR1 is SGHRS, CDR2 YFSETQ, per germline. This CDR3 spans 14 amino acids. CDR3 in DNA: TGCGCCAGCAGCGCCGCAGGGGCGTACACTGAAGCTTTCTTT. This codes for CASSAAGAYTEAFF.

This clone was detected ten times or more. The V gene is TRBV11-3, the J gene TRBJ2-3, with D possibly being TRBD2 (7 bases). This CDR3 is 15 amino acids long. Trimming took off 5 bases at V and 4 bases at J, with 16 bases between the two ends. Germline V gene data show CDR1 as SGHNT and CDR2 as YENEEA. In DNA form, the CDR3 reads TGTGCCAGCAGCCCCGCGGGGGCACGGGCAGATACGCAGTATTTT. As protein: CASSPAGARADTQYF.

Only a few counts were recorded for this clone. The gene calls are TRBV3-1 (or the pseudogene TRBV3-2) and TRBJ2-6, with 8 nucleotides matching TRBD1. Trimming took 5 bases from V and 3 from J; bases not matched to a gene: 6. There are 16 residues in the CDR3. Germline V gene lookup returns CDR1 LGHDT and CDR2 YNNKEL (reference sequence). This CDR3 reads CASSDRGGFGANVLTF. The CDR3 nucleotides read TGTGCCAGCAGCGACAGGGGAGGCTTTGGGGCCAACGTCCTGACTTTC.

This rearrangement joins TRBV11-2 to TRBJ1-2; perhaps TRBD1 as D (5 bases). The germline gives CDR1 SGHAT, CDR2 FQNNGV. This CDR3 has 14 residues. V was trimmed by 1 base and J by 4 bases, leaving 10 bases between them. The CDR3 sequence is CASSLAGGAYGYTF. The CDR3 nucleotides are TGTGCCAGCAGCTTAGCCGGCGGGGCCTATGGCTACACCTTC.

The chain is built from TRBV19 and TRBJ2-4; D is perhaps TRBD1 (5 bases). The V and J ends lost 2 bases and 8 bases respectively, with 19 bases between them. Germline V gene data show CDR1 as LNHDA and CDR2 as SQIVND (reference sequence). CDR3 length equals 16 residues. This chain's CDR3 is CASSIISGQGRDIQYF. Here the CDR3 DNA reads TGTGCCAGTAGTATAATCAGTGGGCAGGGAAGGGACATTCAGTACTTC.

V and J are TRBV5-5 and TRBJ2-7; possible D gene TRBD2, 5 bases. Germline V gene data show CDR1 as SGHKS and CDR2 as YYEKEE (reference sequence). V was pared by 4 bases and J by 7 bases, with 15 bases between. The CDR3 contains 13 residues. The CDR3 nucleotides read TGTGCCAGCAGCCCGGCCGGAGGCTGGGAGCAGTACTTC. Protein product: CASSPAGGWEQYF.

This clone has more than one count but fewer than ten. The chain links TRBV7-9 to TRBJ1-5, with TRBD1 identical over 9 bases. Germline values: CDR1 SEHNR, CDR2 FQNEAQ (reference sequence). CDR3 length equals 17 residues. V lost 4 bases, J lost 9 bases, and 16 bases stayed unmatched. CDR3 region: CASSSSDTGGWNAPQHF. The CDR3 nucleotides read TGTGCCAGCAGCTCCTCAGACACAGGGGGCTGGAATGCGCCCCAGCATTTT.

This clone was counted a few times. The chain has TRBV5-4 and TRBJ2-7, with 9 bases that match TRBD1. Germline V gene lookup returns CDR1 SGHNT and CDR2 YYREEE (reference sequence). V was pared by 0 bases and J by 5 bases, with 6 bases of the junction left unmatched. CDR3 length: 15 amino acids. CDR3 in amino acids: CASSLVGGQGNEQYF. The CDR3 DNA follows: TGTGCCAGCAGCTTGGTAGGGGGACAGGGAAACGAGCAGTACTTC.

This chain's CDR3 is CASSETWQTQYF. The CDR3 DNA follows: TGTGCCAGCAGTGAAACCTGGCAGACTCAGTACTTC. This chain joins TRBV25-1 and TRBJ2-7, with D unclear. Germline V gives CDR1 MGHDK, CDR2 SYGVNS. The CDR3 totals 12 residues. The V and J ends lost 2 bases and 10 bases respectively, with 12 bases between them.

This rearrangement joins TRBV5-6 to TRBJ2-7; 7 positions agree with TRBD2. This CDR3 contains 16 residues. Germline V lookup: CDR1 SGHDT, CDR2 YYEEEE. Losses at the gene ends were 3 bases for V and 4 bases for J; bases not matched to a gene: 13. CDR3 bases: TGTGCCAGCAGCTCGCTAGTTGGGGAGGGCGGGTACGAGCAGTACTTC. Protein product: CASSSLVGEGGYEQYF.

The rearrangement links TRBV6-5 to TRBJ1-2; D remains unclear. V was cut by 6 bases and J by 1 base, with 15 bases left in between. The CDR3 loop spans 15 amino acids. Germline loops: CDR1 MNHEY, CDR2 SVGAGI. In nucleotides, the CDR3 is TGTGCCAGCAGCCGCGAAAGTCGGGGTAACTATGGCTACACCTTC. Amino acid sequence: CASSRESRGNYGYTF.

This clone was picked up one time. The chain has TRBV6-6 and TRBJ2-3, with D perhaps matching TRBD1 (6 bases). Germline V gene lookup returns CDR1 MNHNY and CDR2 SVGAGI (reference sequence). The ends were cut back, 6 bases at V and 4 bases at J, with 20 bases in the middle. This CDR3 is 16 amino acids long. CDR3 nucleotides: TGTGCCAGCAGCCAATCGTCGACAGGTCGGGCAGATACGCAGTATTTT. Protein product: CASSQSSTGRADTQYF.

The V and J genes are TRBV4-2 and TRBJ1-2, with a possible D match to TRBD1 (6 bases). CDR3 length: 12 amino acids. Germline CDR1 reads LGHNA; CDR2 reads YNFKEQ. The V gene lost 2 bases and the J gene lost 13 bases, with 14 bases spanning the gap. CDR3 amino acids: CASSQLGTSFTF. CDR3 in DNA: TGTGCCAGCAGCCAACTCGGGACATCCTTCACCTTC.

This chain links TRBV3-1 (or the pseudogene TRBV3-2) with TRBJ2-5; D not resolved. The V end lost 5 bases, the J end lost 5 bases, and 9 bases lay between the germline ends. The CDR3 runs to 12 residues. The germline V gene encodes CDR1 LGHDT and CDR2 YNNKEL (reference sequence). In DNA, the CDR3 is TGTGCCAGCAGCGCCCCAGGTGAGACCCAGTACTTC. Its protein product is CASSAPGETQYF.

The V gene is TRBV19, the J gene TRBJ1-5; D is possibly TRBD1 (6 bases). The V gene's germline CDR1 is LNHDA and CDR2 SQIVND (reference sequence). The CDR3 covers 15 residues. V lost 10 bases to trimming and J lost 1 base, with 17 bases between them. In nucleotides, the CDR3 is TGTGCCACAAGCCCCACAGGGATCAGCAATCAGCCCCAGCATTTT. This encodes CATSPTGISNQPQHF.